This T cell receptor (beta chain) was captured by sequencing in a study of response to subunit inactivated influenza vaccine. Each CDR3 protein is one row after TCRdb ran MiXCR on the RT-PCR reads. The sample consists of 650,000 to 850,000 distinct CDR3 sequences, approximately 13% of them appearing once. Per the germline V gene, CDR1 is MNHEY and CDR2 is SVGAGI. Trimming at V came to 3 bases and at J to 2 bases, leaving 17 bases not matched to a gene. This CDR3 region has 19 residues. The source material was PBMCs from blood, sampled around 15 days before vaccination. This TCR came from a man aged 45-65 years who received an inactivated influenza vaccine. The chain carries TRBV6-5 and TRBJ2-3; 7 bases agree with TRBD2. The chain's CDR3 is CASSYEPSGLRFDTDTQYF. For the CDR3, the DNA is TGTGCCAGCAGTTATGAACCTAGCGGACTCCGTTTCGACACAGATACGCAGTATTTT.